Below, 25 T cell receptor beta chains from the same sample are listed, as sequenced in a study of blood T cell repertoires in COVID-19. Sequencing was performed with immunoSEQ multiplex PCR; in TCRdb, only in-frame clones are kept and a portion is missing. The data show about 260,000 clones, 88% seen once. The sequenced sample consisted of peripheral blood. The receptors come from a human donor in a cohort sampled during active COVID-19.

The chain is built from TRBV7-8 and TRBJ2-7; 7 bases agree with TRBD2. J gave up 5 bases and V 5 bases, and 9 bases lay outside the gene matches. The CDR3 runs 14 residues. CDR1 and CDR2 from the germline V gene are SGHVS and FQNEAQ. CDR3 bases: TGTGCCAGCAGCGGGCGCGGGGGTAACGACGAGCAGTACTTC. Translation gives CASSGRGGNDEQYF.

As regards this clone: The sample contains more than one DNA sequence encoding this CDR3. This chain links TRBV28 with TRBJ2-7; 7 bases map to TRBD1. J lost 2 bases, V lost 2 bases, and 0 bases had no gene match. Germline lookup yields CDR1 MDHEN and CDR2 SYDVKM. The CDR3 is 13 amino acids. CDR3 protein: CASSLRGPYEQYF. The DNA of the CDR3 is TGTGCCAGCAGTTTAAGGGGGCCCTACGAGCAGTACTTC.

The chain carries TRBV10-3 and TRBJ1-2; D not resolved. Deletions cut 0 bases from V and 2 bases from J, with 4 bases between. This CDR3 contains 13 residues. Germline V gene data show CDR1 as ENHRY and CDR2 as SYGVKD. In DNA form, the CDR3 reads TGTGCCATCAGTGAGTCCCCAAACTATGGCTACACCTTC. Translated: CAISESPNYGYTF.

This rearrangement joins TRBV7-9 to TRBJ1-1, with a possible D match to TRBD1 (6 bases). This CDR3 has 14 residues. Trimming took 3 bases from V and 1 from J, leaving 9 bases between them. Germline V gives CDR1 SEHNR, CDR2 FQNEAQ (reference sequence). The CDR3 DNA sequence: TGTGCCAGCAGCTTTGAACAGGGGAACACTGAAGCTTTCTTT. Amino acids: CASSFEQGNTEAFF.

This clone occurred once. At the DNA level, this CDR3 is encoded by other sequences in the same sample as well. V gene TRBV6-1 combines with J gene TRBJ1-5; D is ambiguous. Germline V gene data show CDR1 as MNHNS and CDR2 as SASEGT. This CDR3 spans 14 amino acids. The V end was cut by 2 bases, the J end by 3 bases, with 8 bases between. This chain's CDR3 is CASSESGVNQPQHF. CDR3 DNA sequence: TGTGCCAGCAGTGAATCCGGGGTCAATCAGCCCCAGCATTTT.

This clone turned up a few times. J is TRBJ1-2 and V is TRBV4-1; no definite D call. CDR1 is MGHRA and CDR2 is YSYEKL in the germline V gene. This CDR3 has 11 amino acids. V lost 1 base, J lost 8 bases, and 5 bases lay in between. Written as DNA, the CDR3 is TGCGCCAGCAGCCAAGCATTGGGCTACACCTTC. Translated, it gives CASSQALGYTF.

The chain links TRBV19 to TRBJ2-1; tentatively, D is TRBD1 (6 bases). The V gene's germline CDR1 is LNHDA and CDR2 SQIVND (reference sequence). The CDR3 runs 14 residues. Trimming stripped 4 bases from V and 5 bases from J, with 12 bases between. CDR3: CASSKGVSHNEQFF. In nucleotides, the CDR3 is TGTGCCAGTAGTAAGGGGGTTTCGCACAATGAGCAGTTCTTC.

The J gene is TRBJ2-7, the V gene TRBV9, with a tentative D call TRBD1 (6 bases). The length of the CDR3 is 16 residues. Germline values: CDR1 SGDLS, CDR2 YYNGEE. Trimming cost V 4 bases and J 2 bases, with 19 bases left between them. The CDR3 DNA follows: TGTGCCAGCAGCCATTCCCCGGTGGACAGTCCCTACGAGCAGTACTTC. Its protein product is CASSHSPVDSPYEQYF.

About this clone: A read error may produce the germline difference seen at one junction end. The rearrangement uses TRBV9 and TRBJ1-1; D possibly corresponds to TRBD1 (6 bases). CDR1 and CDR2 from the germline V gene are SGDLS and YYNGEE. There are 14 residues in the CDR3. CDR3 nucleotide sequence: TGTGCCAGCAGCTCCTCCTCCCGGGACACCGAAGCTTTCTTT. Amino acid sequence: CASSSSSRDTEAFF. The complete variable domain, with remaining parts taken from reference TRBV9 and TRBJ1-1, reads DSGVTQTPKHLITATGQRVTLRCSPRSGDLSVYWYQQSLDQGLQFLIQYYNGEERAKGNILERFSAQQFPDLHSELNLSSLELGDSALYFCASSSSSRDTEAFFGQGTRLTVV.

A few counts support this clone. The gene calls are TRBV27 and TRBJ2-2; D uncertain. V was shortened by 3 bases and J by 4 bases, with 6 bases between the two germline ends. The CDR3 sequence is 13 residues long. The V gene's germline CDR1 is MNHEY and CDR2 SMNVEV (reference sequence). CDR3 bases: TGTGCCAGCAGTTTGATGAGCACCGGGGAGCTGTTTTTT. The encoded protein is CASSLMSTGELFF.

This chain connects TRBV28 to TRBJ1-2; 7 bases align to TRBD1. This CDR3 is 12 amino acids long. The J segment lost 5 bases and the V segment lost 5 bases, leaving 2 bases of the junction unmatched. Per germline, CDR1 MDHEN and CDR2 SYDVKM. The CDR3 spells CASSIQGYGYTF. CDR3 bases: TGTGCCAGCAGTATACAGGGGTATGGCTACACCTTC.

The V and J genes are TRBV11-1 and TRBJ1-2; D uncertain. The V gene's germline CDR1 is SGHAT and CDR2 FQDESV (reference sequence). The CDR3 length is 14 residues. V was pared by 1 base and J by 6 bases, with 12 bases between. This chain's CDR3 is CASSLGLPADGYTF. CDR3 bases: TGTGCCAGCAGCTTAGGGCTCCCTGCGGATGGCTACACCTTC. The whole variable domain, remainder taken from reference TRBV11-1 and TRBJ1-2, is EAEVAQSPRYKITEKSQAVAFWCDPISGHATLYWYRQILGQGPELLVQFQDESVVDDSQLPKDRFSAERLKGVDSTLKIQPAELGDSAMYLCASSLGLPADGYTFGSGTRLTVV.

The J gene is TRBJ2-7, the V gene TRBV5-1, with D unclear. Trimming left V 0 bases short and J 3 bases short, with 7 bases between. The germline gives CDR1 SGHRS, CDR2 YFSETQ. The CDR3 totals 13 residues. The CDR3 DNA is TGCGCCAGCAGCTTGGTTCCAAACTACGAGCAGTACTTC. Translated, it gives CASSLVPNYEQYF. Using reference TRBV5-1 and TRBJ2-7 for the parts outside the CDR3, the full variable domain is KAGVTQTPRYLIKTRGQQVTLSCSPISGHRSVSWYQQTPGQGLQFLFEYFSETQRNKGNFPGRFSGRQFSNSRSEMNVSTLELGDSALYLCASSLVPNYEQYFGPGTRLTVT.

This clone was seen once. The V and J genes are TRBV6-5 and TRBJ1-2, with TRBD1 matching 7 bases. Germline V lookup: CDR1 MNHEY, CDR2 SVGAGI. CDR3 size: 14 residues. V was pared by 0 bases and J by 5 bases, with 3 bases of the junction left unmatched. The CDR3 sequence is CASSYSDRSYGYTF. The CDR3 DNA reads as TGTGCCAGCAGTTACTCGGACAGGAGTTATGGCTACACCTTC.

Notes on this clone: Other nucleotide sequences in the sample specify the same CDR3. The chain uses TRBV27 and TRBJ2-7; the D is unclear. Between the trimmed V and J ends, which lost 3 bases and 1 base, there was a span of 7 bases. This CDR3 has 13 residues. Germline lookup yields CDR1 MNHEY and CDR2 SMNVEV (reference sequence). CDR3 sequence reads: CASSLASSYEQYF. In nucleotides, the CDR3 is TGTGCCAGCAGTTTGGCCTCTTCCTACGAGCAGTACTTC.

This sequence joins TRBV18 and TRBJ2-3; D is perhaps TRBD1 (5 bases). Germline V lookup: CDR1 KGHSH, CDR2 LQKENI. Trimming pared 6 bases from V and 1 base from J, leaving 8 bases between. The CDR3 contains 13 residues. Here the CDR3 reads CASSRRGTDTQYF. CDR3 nucleotide sequence: TGTGCCAGCTCTCGCAGGGGCACAGATACGCAGTATTTT.

This sequence joins TRBV3-1 (or the pseudogene TRBV3-2) and TRBJ2-7, with 11 bases fitting TRBD1. CDR1 LGHDT and CDR2 YNNKEL come from the germline V gene (reference sequence). Trimming took 4 bases from V and 3 from J; bases not matched to a gene: 5. The CDR3 runs to 15 residues. CDR3: CASSRGQGAIYEQYF. The CDR3 DNA sequence: TGTGCCAGCAGCCGAGGACAGGGGGCGATCTACGAGCAGTACTTC.

V usage is TRBV7-6 and J usage is TRBJ2-3; 8 bases align to TRBD2. CDR1 and CDR2 from the germline V gene are SGHVS and FNYEAQ. The CDR3 contains 15 residues. The trim removed 6 bases at V and 1 base at J, leaving 6 bases unmatched. CDR3 sequence (DNA): TGTGCCAGCAGGGCTAGCGGGTACCGCACAGATACGCAGTATTTT. It yields the protein CASRASGYRTDTQYF.

The rearrangement links TRBV11-2 to TRBJ2-7; 10 bases are a match to TRBD1. The germline CDR1 and CDR2 sequences are SGHAT and FQNNGV. The CDR3 consists of 15 residues. Trimming took 5 bases from V and 2 from J; bases not matched to a gene: 6. CDR3 region: CASSPSDRGTYEQYF. The CDR3, as DNA: TGTGCCAGCAGCCCGTCGGACAGGGGGACCTACGAGCAGTACTTC.

The chain links TRBV18 to TRBJ2-7; TRBD2 matches 7 bases. Germline V gene sequence: CDR1 KGHSH, CDR2 LQKENI. J was trimmed by 5 bases and V by 0 bases; bases with no gene match: 7. The CDR3 has 15 amino acids. CDR3: CASSPPRLASDEQYF. CDR3 DNA: TGTGCCAGCTCACCACCACGACTAGCAAGCGACGAGCAGTACTTC.

The rearrangement uses TRBV15 and TRBJ2-7; tentatively, D is TRBD2 (5 bases). The CDR3 is 11 residues long. Germline V lookup: CDR1 LNHNV, CDR2 YYDKDF (reference sequence). V gave up 4 bases and J gave up 7 bases, with 8 bases separating them. CDR3 region: CATSISGEQYF. The CDR3 DNA sequence: TGTGCCACCAGCATAAGCGGAGAGCAGTACTTC. Looking up the rest from reference TRBV15 and TRBJ2-7 gives the full variable domain: DAMVIQNPRYQVTQFGKPVTLSCSQTLNHNVMYWYQQKSSQAPKLLFHYYDKDFNNEADTPDNFQSRRPNTSFCFLDIRSPGLGDTAMYLCATSISGEQYFGPGTRLTVT.

V is TRBV7-9 and J is TRBJ2-7; a weak D match, TRBD1 (5 bases). The V end lost 1 base, the J end lost 0 bases, and 10 bases lay between the germline ends. CDR1 and CDR2 (germline): SEHNR, FQNEAQ (reference sequence). This CDR3 has 15 amino acids. This chain's CDR3 is CASSLVSGHSYEQYF. The CDR3 DNA reads as TGTGCCAGCAGCTTAGTGTCAGGACACTCCTACGAGCAGTACTTC.

CDR3 in DNA: TGTGCCAGCAGTTCCGGGACTCCGGGGAGCTATGGCTACACCTTC. Encoded protein: CASSSGTPGSYGYTF. The rearrangement links TRBV6-6 to TRBJ1-2; D may be TRBD1 (5 bases). Deletions cut 4 bases from V and 4 bases from J, with 16 bases between. The germline V gene encodes CDR1 MNHNY and CDR2 SVGAGI (reference sequence). This CDR3 is built from 15 residues.

In nucleotides, the CDR3 is TGTGCCAGCAGTTTATCGGACAGTAATTCACCCCTCCACTTT. It translates to CASSLSDSNSPLHF. The genes are TRBV27 and TRBJ1-6, with TRBD1 as a possible D gene (6 bases). The CDR3 spans 14 residues. Germline V gene sequence: CDR1 MNHEY, CDR2 SMNVEV (reference sequence). The germline V and J ends were trimmed by 0 bases and 6 bases, with 6 bases remaining between them.

The V gene is TRBV6-5, the J gene TRBJ1-2, with D perhaps matching TRBD1 (5 bases). The V gene lost 2 bases and the J gene lost 4 bases, with 11 bases spanning the gap. The CDR3 runs to 14 residues. The germline CDR1 and CDR2 sequences are MNHEY and SVGAGI. The CDR3 DNA reads as TGTGCCAGCAGTTACCGACAGTTTTTCTATGGCTACACCTTC. Residues: CASSYRQFFYGYTF.